The 14 T cell receptor beta chains listed next were all sequenced from one sample in a study of blood T cells in healthy people across ages. A sample-barcoded 5' primer and a J-beta primer mix were used in a second PCR of about 7 to 12 cycles. MiXCR, run by TCRdb on the 5' RACE reads, gives a single entry per CDR3 protein. The sample lists about 1.4 million distinct CDR3 sequences; 59% were seen once. The material sequenced was blood. These receptors were taken from a man aged 18 to 35 in good health.

The sample holds a few counts of this clonotype. The chain links TRBV7-9 to TRBJ2-7; TRBD2 agrees at 7 bases. CDR1 is SEHNR and CDR2 is FQNEAQ in the germline V gene (reference sequence). The CDR3 loop spans 16 amino acids. Trimming removed 5 bases from V and 3 bases from J; junction bases left unmatched: 13. The CDR3 coding sequence is TGTGCCAGCAGCGCCCCGGTTGGGACTAAATTCTACGAGCAGTACTTC. It encodes CASSAPVGTKFYEQYF.

A note on this clonotype: The junction does not match germline at one end; this may be a read error. The chain links TRBV28 to TRBJ2-5; 14 nucleotides line up with TRBD2. CDR3 length: 17 amino acids. Germline V CDR1 and CDR2: MDHEN, SYDVKM. The CDR3 sequence is CASGLGLAGVRRETRYF. For the CDR3, the DNA is TGTGCCAGCGGCCTGGGACTAGCGGGAGTTAGAAGGGAGACCCGGTACTTC.

This clonotype was observed once. This chain links TRBV14 with TRBJ2-2, with no clear D. CDR3 length equals 14 residues. V lost 3 bases to trimming and J lost 5 bases, with 10 bases between them. Germline CDR1 SGHDN, CDR2 FVKESK. DNA of the CDR3: TGTGCCAGCAGCCAGCGGAGATGGACCGGGGAGCTGTTTTTT. Its translation is CASSQRRWTGELFF.

This clonotype was seen more than once but under ten times. The chain uses TRBV12-3 or TRBV12-4 and TRBJ1-2; the D is unclear. This CDR3 comprises 13 residues. The V end lost 3 bases, the J end lost 8 bases, and 13 bases lay between the germline ends. The CDR3 sequence: CASSFSDGKGYTF. In nucleotides, the CDR3 is TGTGCCAGCAGTTTCTCCGACGGGAAGGGCTACACCTTC.

The chain has TRBV5-1 and TRBJ2-6, with TRBD1 matching over 7 bases. CDR3 length: 18 amino acids. Unmatched junction bases numbered 13, after V lost 4 bases and J lost 3 bases. Germline values: CDR1 SGHRS, CDR2 YFSETQ. The DNA for the CDR3 is TGCGCCAGCAGCAGAACATCTCCAGGGACAGTTGGGGCCAACGTCCTGACTTTC. This codes for CASSRTSPGTVGANVLTF. The whole variable domain, filled in from reference TRBV5-1 and TRBJ2-6, reads KAGVTQTPRYLIKTRGQQVTLSCSPISGHRSVSWYQQTPGQGLQFLFEYFSETQRNKGNFPGRFSGRQFSNSRSEMNVSTLELGDSALYLCASSRTSPGTVGANVLTFGAGSRLTVL.

The V gene is TRBV6-2 or TRBV6-3, the J gene TRBJ1-1; 7 bases fit TRBD1. CDR3 size: 16 residues. Trimming cost V 2 bases and J 5 bases; bases outside gene matches: 11. Germline CDR1 and CDR2: MNHEY and SVGEGT. The CDR3 coding sequence is TGTGCCAGCAGTTACCGTCGAGACAGGGATAAAACTGAAGCTTTCTTT. Translating it yields CASSYRRDRDKTEAFF.

This chain links TRBV12-3 or TRBV12-4 with TRBJ1-6; 8 nucleotides line up with TRBD1. J lost 11 bases, V lost 7 bases, and 10 bases had no gene match. The CDR3 totals 14 residues. DNA for the CDR3: TGTGCCAGCACCTGGACAGGGCGAGGGGCACCCCTCCACTTT. Its translation: CASTWTGRGAPLHF.

A few counts support this clonotype. This chain links TRBV21-1 with TRBJ2-4; TRBD1 was called by the table and not checked on the DNA. TRBV21-1 is a pseudogene locus. The CDR3 totals 14 residues. CDR3 region: CASSTGQRKNIQYF. In nucleotides, the CDR3 is TGTGCCAGCAGCACGGGACAGAGAAAAAACATTCAGTACTTC.

This sequence joins TRBV20-1 and TRBJ2-1, with 10 nucleotides matching TRBD2. Trimming at V came to 3 bases and at J to 8 bases, leaving 4 bases not matched to a gene. Per germline, CDR1 DFQATT and CDR2 SNEGSKA (reference sequence). The CDR3 covers 13 residues. CDR3 region: CSARGLASDEQFF. Here the CDR3 DNA reads TGCAGTGCTAGGGGACTAGCGAGCGATGAGCAGTTCTTC.

The V and J genes are TRBV7-9 and TRBJ1-5, with 11 bases identical to TRBD1. The germline V gene has CDR1 SEHNR and CDR2 FQNEAQ (reference sequence). CDR3 length: 17 residues. After removal of 5 bases from V and 5 bases from J, the junction contained 11 bases not matched to a gene. In nucleotides, the CDR3 is TGTGCCAGCAGCCAAGGGGGACAGGGGGTTTTATATCAGCCCCAGCATTTT. This translates into CASSQGGQGVLYQPQHF.

V usage is TRBV4-3 and J usage is TRBJ2-1; D unclear. The J call may be wrong; the DNA end is better matched by TRBJ2-7. The CDR3 spans 16 residues. The V gene's germline CDR1 is LGHNA and CDR2 YSLEER. The CDR3 region is CASSQDGVVSYNEQYF. CDR3 coding DNA: TGCGCCAGCAGCCAAGATGGAGTAGTCTCCTACAATGAGCAGTACTTC.

This chain joins TRBV5-1 and TRBJ2-3, with 8 bases aligning to TRBD1. With V trimmed by 3 bases and J by 3 bases, 6 bases remained unmatched. CDR1 is SGHRS and CDR2 is YFSETQ in the germline V gene. This CDR3 has 15 residues. The CDR3 DNA follows: TGCGCCAGCAGCTCCGACAGGGGATGGACAGATACGCAGTATTTT. The encoded protein is CASSSDRGWTDTQYF.

The genes are TRBV20-1 and TRBJ1-6; TRBD1 agrees at 7 bases. CDR1 is DFQATT and CDR2 is SNEGSKA in the germline V gene (reference sequence). The CDR3 totals 15 residues. The trim removed 5 bases at V and 9 bases at J, leaving 13 bases unmatched. CDR3 amino acids: CSAYLAGQDSSPLHF. CDR3 coding DNA: TGCAGTGCTTACCTGGCTGGACAGGACAGTTCACCCCTCCACTTT.

This clonotype was seen a handful of times. The rearrangement links TRBV4-1 to TRBJ2-3; D is undetermined. This CDR3 comprises 14 residues. Germline V lookup: CDR1 MGHRA, CDR2 YSYEKL. Trimming took off 1 base at V and 5 bases at J, with 10 bases between the two ends. The CDR3 sequence: CASSQADREDTQYF. The CDR3 DNA reads as TGCGCCAGCAGCCAAGCTGATAGGGAAGATACGCAGTATTTT.